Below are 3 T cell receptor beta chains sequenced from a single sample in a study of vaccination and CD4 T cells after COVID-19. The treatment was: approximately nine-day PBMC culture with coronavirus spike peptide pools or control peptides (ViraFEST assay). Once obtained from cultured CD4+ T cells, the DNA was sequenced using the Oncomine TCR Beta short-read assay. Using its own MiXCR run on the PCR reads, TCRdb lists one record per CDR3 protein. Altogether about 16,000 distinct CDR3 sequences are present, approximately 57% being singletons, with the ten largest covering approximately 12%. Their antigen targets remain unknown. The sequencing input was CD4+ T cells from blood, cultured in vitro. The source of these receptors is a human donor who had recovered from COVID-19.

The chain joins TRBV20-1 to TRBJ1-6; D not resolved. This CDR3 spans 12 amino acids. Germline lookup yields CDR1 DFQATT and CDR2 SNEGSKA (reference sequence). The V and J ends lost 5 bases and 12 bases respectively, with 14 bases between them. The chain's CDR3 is CSAAQWREPLHF. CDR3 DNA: TGCAGTGCTGCCCAATGGAGGGAACCCCTCCACTTT.

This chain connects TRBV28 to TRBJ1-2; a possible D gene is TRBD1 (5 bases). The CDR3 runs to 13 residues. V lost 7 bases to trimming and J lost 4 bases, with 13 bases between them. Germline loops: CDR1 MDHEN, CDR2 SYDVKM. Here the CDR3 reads CASTIPGVYGYTF. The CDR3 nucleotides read TGTGCCAGCACCATTCCGGGGGTCTATGGCTACACCTTC.

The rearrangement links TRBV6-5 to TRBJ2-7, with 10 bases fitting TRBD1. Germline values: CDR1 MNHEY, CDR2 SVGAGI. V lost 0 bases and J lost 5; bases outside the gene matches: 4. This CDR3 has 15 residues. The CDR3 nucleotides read TGTGCCAGCAGTTACTCCGGGACAGGGGTCGACGAGCAGTACTTC. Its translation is CASSYSGTGVDEQYF.